Listed here are 14 T cell receptor beta chains from one sample, sequenced in a study of T cell responses to AZD1222 COVID-19 vaccine. The repertoire was sequenced with immunoSEQ multiplex PCR; TCRdb's copy has only in-frame clones and lacks some. Found here are about 120,000 clones, around 85% of them singletons; the top ten hold roughly 2.3%. The sample here was peripheral blood, taken on day 0 of AZD1222 vaccination. All receptors come from an adult in good health.

The chain links TRBV18 to TRBJ1-1, with 7 bases aligning to TRBD1. The CDR3 is made up of 14 amino acids. Germline CDR1 is KGHSH and CDR2 is LQKENI. V gave up 2 bases and J gave up 1 base; unmatched junction bases: 1. CDR3 bases: TGTGCCAGCTCACCAAAGGGGGCGAACACTGAAGCTTTCTTT. Its translation: CASSPKGANTEAFF.

This clone was counted a single time. The rearrangement links TRBV6-2 or TRBV6-3 to TRBJ1-6; D gene ambiguous. In germline, CDR1 is MNHEY, CDR2 SVGEGT. The CDR3 consists of 14 residues. Trimming stripped 0 bases from V and 5 bases from J, with 5 bases between. DNA for the CDR3: TGTGCCAGCAGTTACTCGGCCAATAATTCACCCCTCCACTTT. It specifies CASSYSANNSPLHF.

V usage is TRBV2 and J usage is TRBJ2-2; D is ambiguous. Looked up from germline, CDR1 is SNHLY and CDR2 is FYNNEI. The CDR3 sequence is 15 residues long. Trimming pared 7 bases from V and 1 base from J, leaving 13 bases between. CDR3 bases: TGTGCCAGCACTCCACCGGCCAGGAACACCGGGGAGCTGTTTTTT. Translating gives CASTPPARNTGELFF.

The rearrangement links TRBV9 to TRBJ1-3, with a possible D match to TRBD1 (5 bases). This CDR3 contains 16 residues. The ends were cut back, 0 bases at V and 9 bases at J, with 19 bases in the middle. The V gene's germline CDR1 is SGDLS and CDR2 YYNGEE. Here the CDR3 DNA reads TGTGCCAGCAGCGTAGTCCCCACAGGTCCGGGGAGCACCATATATTTT. This gives the protein CASSVVPTGPGSTIYF. Using reference TRBV9 and TRBJ1-3 for the parts outside the CDR3, the full variable domain is DSGVTQTPKHLITATGQRVTLRCSPRSGDLSVYWYQQSLDQGLQFLIQYYNGEERAKGNILERFSAQQFPDLHSELNLSSLELGDSALYFCASSVVPTGPGSTIYFGEGSWLTVV.

The chain has TRBV10-3 and TRBJ2-7, with 10 bases fitting TRBD1. Trimming removed 4 bases from V and 5 bases from J; junction bases left unmatched: 5. Germline V gene sequence: CDR1 ENHRY, CDR2 SYGVKD. This CDR3 has 14 amino acids. The CDR3 region is CAISGGQGIHEQYF. DNA of the CDR3: TGTGCCATCAGTGGGGGACAGGGGATCCACGAGCAGTACTTC.

J is TRBJ2-6 and V is TRBV5-1, with TRBD2 as a possible D gene (5 bases). The germline gives CDR1 SGHRS, CDR2 YFSETQ. The CDR3 is 14 amino acids. Trimming pared 1 base from V and 10 bases from J, leaving 12 bases between. As DNA, the CDR3 is TGCGCCAGCAGCTTGAGATCGGGAATTAACGTCCTGACTTTC. Protein sequence: CASSLRSGINVLTF.

The chain joins TRBV28 to TRBJ1-2, with TRBD1 matching over 8 bases. The CDR3 spans 13 residues. With V trimmed by 7 bases and J by 7 bases, 8 bases remained unmatched. Germline V gene sequence: CDR1 MDHEN, CDR2 SYDVKM. CDR3 sequence (DNA): TGTGCCAGCACCCTGGACAGGGCGGTTGGCTACACCTTC. It codes for CASTLDRAVGYTF.

The V and J genes are TRBV19 and TRBJ2-1; D may be TRBD2 (5 bases). Deletions cut 0 bases from V and 9 bases from J, with 15 bases between. The CDR3 has 15 residues. Germline V gives CDR1 LNHDA, CDR2 SQIVND (reference sequence). This CDR3 is CASSIEGPRAGEQFF. The CDR3 DNA follows: TGTGCCAGTAGTATAGAAGGGCCCCGGGCGGGTGAGCAGTTCTTC.

This chain links TRBV19 with TRBJ1-2, with 9 nucleotides matching TRBD1. The V gene's germline CDR1 is LNHDA and CDR2 SQIVND (reference sequence). The CDR3 spans 14 residues. V shed 0 bases, J shed 7 bases, and the junction held 3 bases outside the gene matches. The DNA for the CDR3 is TGTGCCAGTAGTATAGAAACAGGGGGCAGTGGCTACACCTTC. Protein: CASSIETGGSGYTF. Full variable domain (rest looked up from reference TRBV19 and TRBJ1-2): DGGITQSPKYLFRKEGQNVTLSCEQNLNHDAMYWYRQDPGQGLRLIYYSQIVNDFQKGDIAEGYSVSREKKESFPLTVTSAQKNPTAFYLCASSIETGGSGYTFGSGTRLTVV.

The genes are TRBV3-1 (or the pseudogene TRBV3-2) and TRBJ2-1; D may be TRBD2 (6 bases). Trimming shortened V by 0 bases and J by 8 bases, and 17 bases separated the two germline ends. The CDR3 spans 16 residues. CDR1 and CDR2 from the germline V gene are LGHDT and YNNKEL (reference sequence). CDR3 sequence reads: CASSQDRGSGGDEQFF. CDR3 in DNA: TGTGCCAGCAGCCAAGATCGAGGAAGCGGAGGGGATGAGCAGTTCTTC.

This clone has just one count. The chain combines TRBV14 with TRBJ1-3; tentatively, D is TRBD1 (6 bases). Trimming took 3 bases from V and 1 from J, leaving 10 bases between them. The CDR3 contains 15 residues. CDR1 is SGHDN and CDR2 is FVKESK in the germline V gene. The CDR3 sequence: CASSHGQFSGNTIYF. DNA for the CDR3: TGTGCCAGCAGCCACGGACAGTTTTCTGGAAACACCATATATTTT.

The genes are TRBV10-3 and TRBJ1-5; D unclear. V was trimmed by 6 bases and J by 6 bases, leaving 18 bases between them. The CDR3 has 15 residues. Looked up from germline, CDR1 is ENHRY and CDR2 is SYGVKD. CDR3 in amino acids: CAISETIGTTQPQHF. The CDR3 region has the DNA TGTGCCATCAGCGAAACGATCGGTACCACTCAGCCCCAGCATTTT.

V usage is TRBV13 and J usage is TRBJ2-1; the D gene is possibly TRBD2 (5 bases). The length of the CDR3 is 15 residues. V lost 2 bases and J lost 5, with 13 bases in between. Germline values: CDR1 PRHDT, CDR2 FYEKMQ (reference sequence). Written as DNA, the CDR3 is TGTGCCAGCAGCTTAATACGGGATCGGGACAATGAGCAGTTCTTC. This encodes CASSLIRDRDNEQFF.

The chain links TRBV5-4 to TRBJ1-2; D not certain. V lost 2 bases, J lost 6 bases, and 5 bases lay in between. The germline gives CDR1 SGHNT, CDR2 YYREEE (reference sequence). This CDR3 has 11 residues. The CDR3 DNA reads as TGTGCCAGCAGCTTTAATAATGGCTACACCTTC. Residues: CASSFNNGYTF.